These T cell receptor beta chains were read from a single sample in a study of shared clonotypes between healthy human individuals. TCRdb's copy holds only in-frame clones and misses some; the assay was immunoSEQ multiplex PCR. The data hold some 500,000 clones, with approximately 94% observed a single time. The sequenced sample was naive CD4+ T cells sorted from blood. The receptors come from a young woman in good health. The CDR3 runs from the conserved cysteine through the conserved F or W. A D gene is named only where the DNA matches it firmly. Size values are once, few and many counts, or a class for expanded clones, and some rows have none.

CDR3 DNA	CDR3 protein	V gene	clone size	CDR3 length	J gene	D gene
TGCGCCAGCAGCCGCGATCGACTAGCAGATACGCAGTATTTT	CASSRDRLADTQYF	TRBV5-1	.	14	TRBJ2-3	.
TGTGCCAGCAGACCAGGCGTATCGGGGACCGGGGAGCTGTTTTTT	CASRPGVSGTGELFF	TRBV5-6	.	15	TRBJ2-2	.
TGCGCCAGCAGCCAACAAAGGTTGACTGAAGCTTTCTTT	CASSQQRLTEAFF	TRBV4-1	.	13	TRBJ1-1	.
TGTGCCAGTCTTGAGGGACAGCGGACTGAAACCTACGAGCAGTACTTC	CASLEGQRTETYEQYF	TRBV28	.	16	TRBJ2-7	TRBD1
TGTGCCAGCAGCGTCGACAGTCTCTCTTACGAGCAGTACTTC	CASSVDSLSYEQYF	TRBV9	.	14	TRBJ2-7	.
TGTGCCAGCAGCTTAATGGGTAGTGGGGGACGGGAGGAAGATACGCAGTATTTT	CASSLMGSGGREEDTQYF	TRBV7-3	.	18	TRBJ2-3	TRBD2
TGCGCCAGCTCTAACGGGGGGCGGGAGAGGGAGCAGTACTTC	CASSNGGREREQYF	TRBV10-2	.	14	TRBJ2-7	.
TGTGCCAGCAGCTTTTTTGAACTAGCCGGGTACAATGAGCAGTTCTTC	CASSFFELAGYNEQFF	TRBV11-2	.	16	TRBJ2-1	.
TGCGCCAGCAGCTTGGAAGGGGGAATAAACACTGAAGCTTTCTTT	CASSLEGGINTEAFF	TRBV5-1	.	15	TRBJ1-1	.
TGTGCCAGCAGTGCCCTCACCGGGACAGTCAATCAGCCCCAGCATTTT	CASSALTGTVNQPQHF	TRBV6-1	.	16	TRBJ1-5	TRBD1
TGTGCCAGCAGTGAAGGCGAGAGGAACACTGAAGCTTTCTTT	CASSEGERNTEAFF	TRBV6-1	.	14	TRBJ1-1	.
TGCGCCAGCAGCCCGACAGGGATCTCTGGAAACACCATATATTTT	CASSPTGISGNTIYF	TRBV4-1	.	15	TRBJ1-3	TRBD1
TGTGCCAGCAGCCAAGGACTAGCTCTTATTCGCGACGAGCAGTACTTC	CASSQGLALIRDEQYF	TRBV5-4	.	16	TRBJ2-7	TRBD2
TGTGCCAGCAGTTACGGAGCGGAGAGGGGCAATGAGCAGTTCTTC	CASSYGAERGNEQFF	TRBV6-6	.	15	TRBJ2-1	.
TGCGCCAGTCCGACCTGGCGGGTCTACGAGCAGTACTTC	CASPTWRVYEQYF	TRBV23-1	.	13	TRBJ2-7	.
TGTGCCAGCATCCGGGACAGGGGTTCTGGGGCCAACGTCCTGACTTTC	CASIRDRGSGANVLTF	TRBV2	.	16	TRBJ2-6	TRBD1
TGTGCCAGCTCATCCGCGGGGACAGGGAACACCGGGGAGCTGTTTTTT	CASSSAGTGNTGELFF	TRBV18	.	16	TRBJ2-2	TRBD1
TGTGCCAGTAAGATGATGGGGAAGACCACTGAAGCTTTCTTT	CASKMMGKTTEAFF	TRBV28	.	14	TRBJ1-1	.
TGCGCCAGCAGCCCTGACAGCAACACTGAAGCTTTCTTT	CASSPDSNTEAFF	TRBV5-1	.	13	TRBJ1-1	.
TGTGCCAGCAGCCGTGGTGGGACAGGGGGCTACGAGCAGTACTTC	CASSRGGTGGYEQYF	TRBV7-3	once	15	TRBJ2-7	TRBD1
TGTGCCAGCAGTTACTCGCCAAGTAGCACAGATACGCAGTATTTT	CASSYSPSSTDTQYF	TRBV6-5	.	15	TRBJ2-3	.
TGTGCCAGCGGCCCGACAGACTATGGCTACACCTTC	CASGPTDYGYTF	TRBV28	.	12	TRBJ1-2	.
TGTGCCAGCAGTGAATTGGGCGGTGGGAACACTGAAGCTTTCTTT	CASSELGGGNTEAFF	TRBV2	.	15	TRBJ1-1	.
TGTGCCTGGAGACAGGGGGCCCGAACTGAAGCTTTCTTT	CAWRQGARTEAFF	TRBV30	.	13	TRBJ1-1	TRBD1
TGTGCCAGCAGTTACGACCCTCCTTCGAACACTGAAGCTTTCTTT	CASSYDPPSNTEAFF	TRBV6-5	.	15	TRBJ1-1	.
TGTGCCAGCAGCTTGGTCGGGACTAGCGGGCCCTCCTACGAGCAGTACTTC	CASSLVGTSGPSYEQYF	TRBV7-9	.	17	TRBJ2-7	TRBD2
TGTGCCAGCTCACCACGTCGGCTAGCGGGCTCCGAGCAGTACTTC	CASSPRRLAGSEQYF	TRBV18	.	15	TRBJ2-7	TRBD2
TGTGCCAGCAGTTTAGACAGTGGGGGCTACACCTTC	CASSLDSGGYTF	TRBV28	few	12	TRBJ1-2	.
TGCGCCAGCAGCTCGCCCCCGCTCTTCTACGAGCAGTACTTC	CASSSPPLFYEQYF	TRBV5-1	.	14	TRBJ2-7	.
TGTGCCAGCAGCTCCTTTCTAGCGGGAGGCTCCTACAATGAGCAGTTCTTC	CASSSFLAGGSYNEQFF	TRBV5-4	.	17	TRBJ2-1	TRBD2
TGTGCCAGCACCAAACTCCCGGGACAGGGGGCCGGTGGCTACACCTTC	CASTKLPGQGAGGYTF	TRBV28	.	16	TRBJ1-2	TRBD1
TGTGCCAGCAGCAACAGGGGGCAAGTCGGGGAGCTGTTTTTT	CASSNRGQVGELFF	TRBV11-3	once	14	TRBJ2-2	TRBD1
TGTGCCAGCAGCTTACCAGCCGGGACTAGTTCGAACGGGGAGCTGTTTTTT	CASSLPAGTSSNGELFF	TRBV7-9	once	17	TRBJ2-2	TRBD2
TGTGCCAGCAGTTACTCCGCCGGGGGAGATACGCAGTATTTT	CASSYSAGGDTQYF	TRBV6-5	.	14	TRBJ2-3	.
TGTGCCAGCAGTCCGAGGACCGAATACCAAGAGACCCAGTACTTC	CASSPRTEYQETQYF	TRBV28	.	15	TRBJ2-5	.
TGCGCCAGCAGTCCGCGACAGACCGCCTATGGCTACACCTTC	CASSPRQTAYGYTF	TRBV10-2	.	14	TRBJ1-2	.
TGTGCCAGTAGTGCGAAGACAGTCTATGGCTACACCTTC	CASSAKTVYGYTF	TRBV19	.	13	TRBJ1-2	.
TGTGCCAGCAGCTTAACGATGGGACAGGTTAATGAAAAACTGTTTTTT	CASSLTMGQVNEKLFF	TRBV11-2	.	16	TRBJ1-4	TRBD1
TGTGCCAGCAGCCCCCGACAGACCAATCAGCCCCAGCATTTT	CASSPRQTNQPQHF	TRBV7-8	.	14	TRBJ1-5	.
TGTGCCAGCAGCTTAGCAAGGTACATCCGTACCCGGACCCAGTACTTC	CASSLARYIRTRTQYF	TRBV7-4	.	16	TRBJ2-5	.
TGCGCCAGCAGCTTGCCGGTAGCGGGAGAATCCTACAATGAGCAGTTCTTC	CASSLPVAGESYNEQFF	TRBV5-1	.	17	TRBJ2-1	TRBD2
TGCGCCAGCTTCGCTGGGCCGGGACACCGGATTCAGGGCGAGCAGTTCTTC	CASFAGPGHRIQGEQFF	TRBV5-1	.	17	TRBJ2-1	.
TGTGCCAGCAGTTCATTCGGGGAGAAAAACTATGGCTACACCTTC	CASSSFGEKNYGYTF	TRBV28	.	15	TRBJ1-2	.
TGTGCCAGCAGTACCCGGGACAGGGGAGTCTTGCAGTACTTC	CASSTRDRGVLQYF	TRBV27	.	14	TRBJ2-7	TRBD1
TGCGCCAGCAGCAATTCCCCAGGAACTGGAAACACCATATATTTT	CASSNSPGTGNTIYF	TRBV5-1	.	15	TRBJ1-3	.
TGTGCCACCAGCAGAGATGGAGCAGAAGGCTGGAGGAATGAGCAGTTCTTC	CATSRDGAEGWRNEQFF	TRBV15	.	17	TRBJ2-1	.
TGTGCCAGCTCACCCGGGACAGGGTTCTACGAGCAGTACTTC	CASSPGTGFYEQYF	TRBV18	once	14	TRBJ2-7	TRBD1
TGTGCCAGCCTGGACGGAGACCAGCCCCAGCATTTT	CASLDGDQPQHF	TRBV28	.	12	TRBJ1-5	.
TGCGCCAGCAGCTTGGATGAGGGGTACGAGCAGTACTTC	CASSLDEGYEQYF	TRBV5-1	once	13	TRBJ2-7	.
TGTGCCAGCAGTGAAGATAGTGGTGGAAAAAACATTCAGTACTTC	CASSEDSGGKNIQYF	TRBV2	.	15	TRBJ2-4	.
TGCGCCAGCAGCTTGGTGGCAGGGGGGAATCAGCCCCAGCATTTT	CASSLVAGGNQPQHF	TRBV5-1	.	15	TRBJ1-5	TRBD1
TGTGCCAGCAGGGACCAGGGGCCCGAAAAACTGTTTTTT	CASRDQGPEKLFF	TRBV28	.	13	TRBJ1-4	.
TGTGCCAGCAGCTTAGCGGCTAGCGGGAGTTCCTACGAGCAGTACTTC	CASSLAASGSSYEQYF	TRBV7-2	.	16	TRBJ2-7	TRBD2
TGTGCCAGTAGTATCTGGACACATAATCAGCCCCAGCATTTT	CASSIWTHNQPQHF	TRBV19	.	14	TRBJ1-5	.
TGTGCCAGCAGTGACGGCCGACAGGGCGATCAGCCCCAGCATTTT	CASSDGRQGDQPQHF	TRBV25-1	.	15	TRBJ1-5	TRBD1
TGTGCCAGCAGTACGGGTCAGGGCTGGACTGAAGCTTTCTTT	CASSTGQGWTEAFF	TRBV6-5	.	14	TRBJ1-1	.
TGCGCCAGCAGGCCGGGACAGCGTGAAGAGACCCAGTACTTC	CASRPGQREETQYF	TRBV5-1	.	14	TRBJ2-5	TRBD1
TGCGCCAGCAGCCCCTGGGGACAGGAGGGAGGAGAGCAGTACTTC	CASSPWGQEGGEQYF	TRBV5-1	.	15	TRBJ2-7	TRBD1
TGTGCCAGCAGTCACATACTCCTTCCCACGGGGACTGGGGCCAACGTCCTGACTTTC	CASSHILLPTGTGANVLTF	TRBV27	.	19	TRBJ2-6	.
TGTGCCAGCAGCAGGGACTTCATAGGCAAAAACATTCAGTACTTC	CASSRDFIGKNIQYF	TRBV7-2	.	15	TRBJ2-4	.